One sample yielded the 3 T cell receptor beta chains listed below, sequenced in a study of CXCR3-negative and CXCR3-positive naive CD8 T cells (dated by TCRdb to between 2018 and 2021). The sequencer was a NextSeq 550. The Human TCR Profiling Kit (MiLaboratory) was used to make UMI-labeled 5' RACE TRB cDNA libraries. The reads went through TCRdb reprocessing, and each CDR3 protein sequence gets one entry with no DNA. The table for this sample lists 70,000 to 95,000 distinct CDR3 sequences. The top ten constitute around 1.7% of the sample. The sequenced sample was naive CXCR3- CD8+ T cells from blood. Explained via the paper, the cell subset or site label denotes: CD45RO-CCR7+CD27+CD95- naive CD8+ T cells lacking CXCR3 (TNR3-). The receptor source for this set is a human donor in good health. Some clones in this sample may be carry-over from other donors' samples.

This chain connects TRBV29-1 to TRBJ2-1; TCRdb's D call of TRBD2 is untestable without DNA. CDR3 size: 12 residues. CDR1 is SQVTM and CDR2 is ANQGSEA in the germline V gene. CDR3 loop: CSTTGTSYEQFF.

The gene calls are TRBV4-1 and TRBJ2-7; as DNA is missing, the TRBD1 call by TCRdb cannot be tested. There are 16 residues in the CDR3. The germline V gene encodes CDR1 MGHRA and CDR2 YSYEKL. This CDR3 is CASSQGPQELSYEQYF.

This chain connects TRBV9 to TRBJ2-1; the D gene TCRdb calls, TRBD1, cannot be checked with no DNA. The CDR3 has 14 amino acids. Germline V lookup: CDR1 SGDLS, CDR2 YYNGEE. CDR3 residues: CASSVTDRINEQFF.